The next 4 T cell receptor beta chains were all read from a single sample in a study of T cell repertoires in cytomegalovirus infection. From the reads, TCRdb called clonotypes with MiXCR, one entry per CDR3 protein. The table has a few hundred thousand distinct CDR3 sequences, approximately 9.2% seen once. The material sequenced was PBMCs. These receptors originate from a human donor in good health (CMV status not recorded). Some clones in this sample may be carry-over from other donors' samples.

The sample holds many counts of this clonotype. The chain recombines TRBV7-2 with TRBJ1-2; D gene unclear. Germline loops: CDR1 SGHTA, CDR2 FQGNSA. V was clipped by 4 bases and J by 8 bases, with 14 bases between them. The length of the CDR3 is 13 residues. CDR3 sequence: CASSYSEARGYTF. CDR3 sequence (DNA): TGTGCCAGCAGCTACTCAGAGGCAAGGGGCTACACCTTC.

The CDR3 DNA is TGTGCCAGCGGCCTCAGGGGAGAGACCCAGTACTTC. Amino acids: CASGLRGETQYF. The V and J genes are TRBV6-2 or TRBV6-3 and TRBJ2-5, with a weak D call TRBD1 (6 bases). There are 12 residues in the CDR3. The V and J ends lost 8 bases and 4 bases respectively, with 11 bases between them. CDR1 MNHEY and CDR2 SVGEGT come from the germline V gene.

This clonotype was counted many times. This sequence joins TRBV7-2 and TRBJ2-5; 9 bases are shared with TRBD2. Per the germline V gene, CDR1 is SGHTA and CDR2 is FQGNSA. The CDR3 consists of 14 residues. The V segment lost 1 base and the J segment 10 bases; nucleotides outside the gene matches: 7. The CDR3 bases are TGTGCCAGCAGCTTAGATGGAGCGGGGGGAAACCAGTACTTC. As protein: CASSLDGAGGNQYF.

The rearrangement uses TRBV5-1 and TRBJ1-1; 8 nucleotides align to TRBD1. CDR1 is SGHRS and CDR2 is YFSETQ in the germline V gene. This CDR3 has 15 residues. J lost 6 bases, V lost 0 bases, and 7 bases had no gene match. The CDR3 bases are TGCGCCAGCAGCTTGGACGGACAGGGTCGATCTGAAGCTTTCTTT. This encodes CASSLDGQGRSEAFF.